This T cell receptor (beta chain) was sequenced for a study of cytomegalovirus exposure and HLA in healthy donors. The CDR3 runs to 12 residues. Study-wide results and limits: The later analysis indicated that the majority of CMV-associated TCR beta chains appeared HLA-restricted. Previous analysis showed most TCR beta V segments were productive about 87% or about 30% of the time. As a later analysis showed, a missense DCLRE1C variant was linked to trimming of TCR beta V- and J-genes.

The PCR ran on 60 Vbeta and 13 Jbeta primers. The table came from immunoSEQ multiplex PCR; TCRdb's copy has only in-frame clones and leaves some out. In the table there are fewer than 200,000 clones, about 75% of which are singletons. Note on this clone: As yet, its antigen is unknown.

Healthy people donating bone marrow made up the donors. The sample taken for sequencing was PBMCs. This chain joins TRBV1 and TRBJ2-5; the table's D call of TRBD1 was not tested on the DNA. TRBV1 is a documented pseudogene. This receptor was taken from a female donor in good health and CMV-seronegative. The CDR3: CTSRLHRGLQYF. In DNA, the CDR3 is TGCACCAGCCGTCTTCACAGGGGTTTGCAGTACTTC.